The 20 T cell receptor beta chains presented below share a single source sample, sequenced in a study of shared clonotypes between healthy human individuals. Some clones are missing from TCRdb's copy, which holds only in-frame ones; the method was immunoSEQ multiplex PCR. The sample yields roughly 1 million clones, about 80% seen once. Sequencing was performed on memory CD4+ T cells from PBMCs. Documented subset: CD45RA-negative fraction. These receptors came from a man younger than 30 in good health. Some clones in this sample may be carry-over from other donors' samples.

The chain carries TRBV30 and TRBJ1-1; the D is unclear. CDR3 length: 14 residues. V gave up 0 bases and J gave up 1 base, with 9 bases separating them. CDR1 GTSNPN and CDR2 SVGIG come from the germline V gene (reference sequence). Here the CDR3 reads CAWSVGRANTEAFF. DNA of the CDR3: TGTGCCTGGAGTGTAGGGAGAGCGAACACTGAAGCTTTCTTT.

V is TRBV5-1 and J is TRBJ2-6; 8 bases fit TRBD1. Germline V gene lookup returns CDR1 SGHRS and CDR2 YFSETQ. After removal of 0 bases from V and 0 bases from J, the junction contained 2 bases not matched to a gene. This CDR3 contains 17 residues. The CDR3 coding sequence is TGCGCCAGCAGCTTGGATCAGGGGGCCTCTGGGGCCAACGTCCTGACTTTC. Protein sequence: CASSLDQGASGANVLTF.

The rearrangement uses TRBV4-3 and TRBJ2-1; D remains ambiguous. The CDR3 runs 16 residues. The germline V gene encodes CDR1 LGHNA and CDR2 YSLEER. Trimming removed 0 bases at V and 1 base at J, with 10 bases between. The CDR3 DNA sequence: TGCGCCAGCAGCCAAGATCTGGGCAGGTCCTACAATGAGCAGTTCTTC. Its translation is CASSQDLGRSYNEQFF.

This rearrangement joins TRBV15 to TRBJ1-1; TRBD1 matches 12 bases. Per germline, CDR1 LNHNV and CDR2 YYDKDF (reference sequence). The CDR3 consists of 14 residues. The V gene end was trimmed by 8 bases and the J gene end by 10 bases; junction bases not matched to a gene: 11. The CDR3 here is CATEGDRGLRGAFF. In DNA, the CDR3 is TGTGCCACCGAGGGGGACAGGGGGCTTCGGGGAGCTTTCTTT.

This rearrangement joins TRBV7-2 to TRBJ2-1; D gene uncertain. The CDR3 length is 14 residues. Trimming took 5 bases from V and 8 from J, leaving 16 bases between them. Germline CDR1 is SGHTA and CDR2 is FQGNSA. CDR3: CASSPMDGIDEQFF. CDR3 in DNA: TGTGCCAGCAGCCCAATGGACGGTATCGATGAGCAGTTCTTC.

The V call is TRBV18, the J call TRBJ2-7; 9 bases agree with TRBD2. Germline V gene lookup returns CDR1 KGHSH and CDR2 LQKENI. The CDR3 runs to 18 residues. V shed 0 bases and J 5 bases; nucleotides not matched to a gene: 14. In nucleotides, the CDR3 is TGTGCCAGCTCACCACCGGGGGCTTTGGCGGGAGGGTTTAACGAGCAGTACTTC. Protein sequence: CASSPPGALAGGFNEQYF.

V gene TRBV28 combines with J gene TRBJ1-4, with 9 bases identical to TRBD1. CDR1 MDHEN and CDR2 SYDVKM come from the germline V gene. This CDR3 has 15 residues. Trimming removed 7 bases from V and 3 bases from J; junction bases left unmatched: 6. The CDR3 DNA follows: TGTGCCAGCAACACAGGGGGCGCGTCTAATGAAAAACTGTTTTTT. This codes for CASNTGGASNEKLFF.

V is TRBV7-2 and J is TRBJ1-2; D is undetermined. CDR1 and CDR2 from the germline V gene are SGHTA and FQGNSA. Trimming removed 1 base from V and 7 bases from J, with 13 bases in between. The CDR3 totals 14 residues. The CDR3 DNA reads TGTGCCAGCAGCTTAGATTTAACGTCCCGTGGCTACACCTTC. Amino acids: CASSLDLTSRGYTF.

The rearrangement links TRBV7-2 to TRBJ2-1; D might be TRBD2 (6 bases). This CDR3 contains 15 residues. Germline-derived CDR1 and CDR2 are SGHTA and FQGNSA. Deletions cut 5 bases from V and 8 bases from J, with 19 bases between. The CDR3 loop reads CASSTGPTSSYEQFF. The CDR3 DNA follows: TGTGCCAGCAGCACGGGGCCTACTAGCTCCTATGAGCAGTTCTTC.

This clone was observed once. V and J are TRBV5-6 and TRBJ1-2; D perhaps matches TRBD1 (6 bases). The V and J ends lost 0 bases and 4 bases respectively, with 13 bases between them. In germline, CDR1 is SGHDT, CDR2 YYEEEE. The CDR3 runs to 15 residues. CDR3 in amino acids: CASSLVQGRTYGYTF. For the CDR3, the DNA is TGTGCCAGCAGCTTGGTACAGGGTAGGACCTATGGCTACACCTTC.

Concerning this clone itself: The same CDR3 also results from other DNA sequences found in this sample. The CDR3, as DNA: TGTGCCAGTAGGGGACAGGGGGCCTCCTACGAGCAGTACTTC. This gives the protein CASRGQGASYEQYF. The rearrangement uses TRBV19 and TRBJ2-7, with 12 bases matching TRBD1. Germline V gene sequence: CDR1 LNHDA, CDR2 SQIVND (reference sequence). The V segment lost 6 bases and the J segment 0 bases; nucleotides outside the gene matches: 0. This CDR3 is built from 14 residues. Full variable domain (remainder filled in from reference TRBV19 and TRBJ2-7): DGGITQSPKYLFRKEGQNVTLSCEQNLNHDAMYWYRQDPGQGLRLIYYSQIVNDFQKGDIAEGYSVSREKKESFPLTVTSAQKNPTAFYLCASRGQGASYEQYFGPGTRLTVT.

The chain links TRBV7-9 to TRBJ2-4; D is possibly TRBD2 (7 bases). CDR1 SEHNR and CDR2 FQNEAQ come from the germline V gene (reference sequence). Trimming took off 7 bases at V and 8 bases at J, with 15 bases between the two ends. The CDR3 loop spans 13 amino acids. The CDR3 spells CASMVWEGDIQYF. The CDR3 nucleotides read TGTGCCAGCATGGTGTGGGAGGGGGACATTCAGTACTTC.

The chain couples TRBV11-1 to TRBJ2-7; perhaps TRBD1 as D (5 bases). Germline V gives CDR1 SGHAT, CDR2 FQDESV (reference sequence). The CDR3 sequence is 16 residues long. V was cut by 4 bases and J by 3 bases, with 19 bases left in between. CDR3: CASSSLGAISYYEQYF. The CDR3 DNA reads as TGTGCCAGCAGCTCCCTAGGGGCGATAAGTTACTACGAGCAGTACTTC.

The V gene is TRBV30, the J gene TRBJ1-2; no clear D gene. The CDR3 loop spans 12 amino acids. V was clipped by 0 bases and J by 4 bases, with 6 bases between them. Per germline, CDR1 GTSNPN and CDR2 SVGIG (reference sequence). The CDR3, as DNA: TGTGCCTGGAGTGTAGGCATCTATGGCTACACCTTC. Its translation is CAWSVGIYGYTF.

This clone was seen once. This chain joins TRBV2 and TRBJ2-2, with 7 bases identical to TRBD2. V lost 4 bases and J lost 6; bases outside the gene matches: 2. Per germline, CDR1 SNHLY and CDR2 FYNNEI. The CDR3 sequence is 13 residues long. In DNA, the CDR3 is TGTGCCAGCAGTGGGGAGGGGTCCGGGGAGCTGTTTTTT. Translated: CASSGEGSGELFF.

This sequence joins TRBV28 and TRBJ1-1; 7 bases are shared with TRBD1. V lost 5 bases, J lost 2 bases, and 5 bases stayed unmatched. Germline-derived CDR1 and CDR2 are MDHEN and SYDVKM. The CDR3 length is 14 residues. The CDR3 bases are TGTGCCAGCAGTCTCACAGGGGTCAACACTGAAGCTTTCTTT. Protein sequence: CASSLTGVNTEAFF.

This clone was recorded many times. Additional DNA sequences in this sample encode the identical CDR3. The chain employs TRBV30 and TRBJ2-3, with TRBD1 matching over 9 bases. This CDR3 has 15 amino acids. The trim removed 7 bases at V and 4 bases at J, leaving 12 bases unmatched. Germline values: CDR1 GTSNPN, CDR2 SVGIG (reference sequence). The CDR3 loop reads CAFYSGTGMADTQYF. DNA of the CDR3: TGTGCCTTTTACTCCGGGACAGGGATGGCAGATACGCAGTATTTT.

The chain uses TRBV7-2 and TRBJ1-3, with TRBD1 as a possible D gene (5 bases). V lost 5 bases and J 3 bases, leaving 14 bases between the germline ends. This CDR3 is 15 amino acids long. In germline, CDR1 is SGHTA, CDR2 FQGNSA. Written as DNA, the CDR3 is TGTGCCAGCAGCGTGGGGGGTGTGGATGGAAACACCATATATTTT. This gives the protein CASSVGGVDGNTIYF.

The rearrangement uses TRBV7-2 and TRBJ2-3; TRBD2 agrees at 7 bases. V lost 5 bases and J lost 3; bases outside the gene matches: 17. This CDR3 comprises 18 residues. The germline CDR1 and CDR2 sequences are SGHTA and FQGNSA. Here the CDR3 reads CASSPKGHTWEGTDTQYF. As DNA, the CDR3 is TGTGCCAGCAGCCCCAAAGGCCACACCTGGGAGGGTACAGATACGCAGTATTTT.

The genes are TRBV10-3 and TRBJ1-1; TRBD1 matches 7 bases. CDR3 length equals 12 residues. Germline V gene sequence: CDR1 ENHRY, CDR2 SYGVKD. The J segment lost 3 bases and the V segment lost 10 bases, leaving 5 bases of the junction unmatched. CDR3 in DNA: TGTGCCACCGCAGGGGGTGACACTGAAGCTTTCTTT. Translation: CATAGGDTEAFF.